This entry lists 7 T cell receptor beta chains sequenced from one sample in a study of T cell changes during pregnancy in multiple sclerosis. The assay was immunoSEQ multiplex PCR, and TCRdb's table has in-frame clones only and misses some. The table records tens of thousands of clones, less than 95% of them present only once. The sequences come from peripheral blood, collected in the first trimester of pregnancy. The source of these receptors is a female donor in good health, enrolled as a control in a pregnancy study.

The J gene is TRBJ2-6, the V gene TRBV4-3; TRBD2 is a possible D gene (6 bases). V lost 3 bases and J 0 bases, leaving 12 bases between the germline ends. The germline V gene has CDR1 LGHNA and CDR2 YSLEER. CDR3 length: 17 amino acids. In DNA, the CDR3 is TGCGCCAGCAGCCAGTACTTGGGGGGCTCTGGGGCCAACGTCCTGACTTTC. Protein: CASSQYLGGSGANVLTF.

The rearrangement links TRBV7-2 to TRBJ1-1; 9 nucleotides agree with TRBD1. Germline trimming cut 7 bases from V and 5 bases from J; bases unmatched to any gene: 8. The CDR3 runs to 14 residues. Germline values: CDR1 SGHTA, CDR2 FQGNSA. Here the CDR3 reads CASNPGQGGTEAFF. In DNA, the CDR3 is TGTGCCAGCAACCCGGGACAGGGAGGTACTGAAGCTTTCTTT.

V gene TRBV13 combines with J gene TRBJ2-5; 9 bases map to TRBD2. Per the germline V gene, CDR1 is PRHDT and CDR2 is FYEKMQ (reference sequence). With 5 bases clipped from V and 6 bases from J, the junction kept 7 bases outside the gene matches. The length of the CDR3 is 14 residues. CDR3: CASSLAGGGKTQYF. The DNA for the CDR3 is TGTGCCAGCAGCCTCGCGGGGGGGGGAAAGACCCAGTACTTC.

The chain recombines TRBV13 with TRBJ1-3, with D unresolved. CDR1 and CDR2 from the germline V gene are PRHDT and FYEKMQ (reference sequence). The CDR3 spans 16 residues. V lost 5 bases and J 3 bases, leaving 17 bases between the germline ends. The CDR3 sequence is CASSTQTRVFGNTIYF. DNA of the CDR3: TGTGCCAGCAGCACCCAAACTCGGGTCTTTGGAAACACCATATATTTT.

The chain carries TRBV4-3 and TRBJ1-2, with a possible D match to TRBD1 (6 bases). Germline CDR1 is LGHNA and CDR2 is YSLEER. Trimming took off 1 base at V and 5 bases at J, with 14 bases between the two ends. The CDR3 is 15 residues long. The DNA of the CDR3 is TGCGCCAGCAGCCAAGCCCTAGGGGGGGGATATGGCTACACCTTC. Its translation: CASSQALGGGYGYTF.

The chain joins TRBV6-1 to TRBJ1-5, with D tentatively TRBD1 (6 bases). Germline V gene lookup returns CDR1 MNHNS and CDR2 SASEGT. The CDR3 is 12 residues long. Trimming pared 4 bases from V and 10 bases from J, leaving 11 bases between. The CDR3 nucleotides are TGTGCCAGCAGTGGGCAGGGGCTCCCCCAGCATTTT. It codes for CASSGQGLPQHF.

The chain recombines TRBV6-4 with TRBJ2-1; TRBD1 aligns across 7 bases. The V gene's germline CDR1 is MRHNA and CDR2 SNTAGT. V lost 0 bases, J lost 12 bases, and 8 bases stayed unmatched. This CDR3 has 14 residues. The chain's CDR3 is CASSDSDRLGGQFF. In DNA, the CDR3 is TGTGCCAGCAGTGACTCGGACAGGTTGGGTGGGCAGTTCTTC.